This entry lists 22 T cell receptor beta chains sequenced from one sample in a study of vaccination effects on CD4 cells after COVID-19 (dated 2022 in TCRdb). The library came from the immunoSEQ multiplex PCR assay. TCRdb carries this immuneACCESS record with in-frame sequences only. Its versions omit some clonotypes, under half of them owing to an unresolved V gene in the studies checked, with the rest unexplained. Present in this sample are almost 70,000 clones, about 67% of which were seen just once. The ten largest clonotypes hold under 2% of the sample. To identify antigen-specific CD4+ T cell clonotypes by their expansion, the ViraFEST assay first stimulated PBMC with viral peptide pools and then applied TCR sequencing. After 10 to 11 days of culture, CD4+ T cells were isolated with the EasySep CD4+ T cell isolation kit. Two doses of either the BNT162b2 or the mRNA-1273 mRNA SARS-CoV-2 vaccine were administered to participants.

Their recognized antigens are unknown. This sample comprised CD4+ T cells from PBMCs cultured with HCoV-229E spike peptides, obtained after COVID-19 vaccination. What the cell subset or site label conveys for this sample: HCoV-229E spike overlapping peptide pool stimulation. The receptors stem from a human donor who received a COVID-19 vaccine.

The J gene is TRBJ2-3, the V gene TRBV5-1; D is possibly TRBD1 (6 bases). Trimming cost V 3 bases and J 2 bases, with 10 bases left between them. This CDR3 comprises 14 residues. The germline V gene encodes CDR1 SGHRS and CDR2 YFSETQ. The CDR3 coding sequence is TGCGCCAGCAGCTGGGGACAAAACACAGATACGCAGTATTTT. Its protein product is CASSWGQNTDTQYF.

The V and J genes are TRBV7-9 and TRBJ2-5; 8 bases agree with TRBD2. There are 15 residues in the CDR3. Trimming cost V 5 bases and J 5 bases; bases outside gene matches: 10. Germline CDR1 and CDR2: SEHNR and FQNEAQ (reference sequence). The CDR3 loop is CASSASGGRVETQYF. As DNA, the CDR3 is TGTGCCAGCAGCGCTTCGGGGGGGCGGGTCGAGACCCAGTACTTC.

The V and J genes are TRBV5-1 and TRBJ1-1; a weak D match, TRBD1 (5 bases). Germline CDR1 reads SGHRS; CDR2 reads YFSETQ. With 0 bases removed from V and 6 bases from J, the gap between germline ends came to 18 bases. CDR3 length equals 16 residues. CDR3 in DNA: TGCGCCAGCAGCTTGGGGTGGTCAGGGCGAAGCTCTGAAGCTTTCTTT. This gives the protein CASSLGWSGRSSEAFF.

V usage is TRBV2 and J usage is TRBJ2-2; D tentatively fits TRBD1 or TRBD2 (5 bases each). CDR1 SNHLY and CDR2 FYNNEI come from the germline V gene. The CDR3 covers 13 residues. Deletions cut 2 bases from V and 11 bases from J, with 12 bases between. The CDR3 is CASSESPRGELFF. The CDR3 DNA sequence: TGTGCCAGCAGTGAATCCCCGAGGGGTGAGCTGTTTTTT.

DNA for the CDR3: TGCGCCAGCAGCTTCGATGCCCGACAGGGCGGCTACACCTTC. It encodes CASSFDARQGGYTF. V gene TRBV5-1 combines with J gene TRBJ1-2; 7 positions match TRBD1. CDR1 is SGHRS and CDR2 is YFSETQ in the germline V gene. The CDR3 extends over 14 amino acids. With V trimmed by 2 bases and J by 8 bases, 9 bases remained unmatched.

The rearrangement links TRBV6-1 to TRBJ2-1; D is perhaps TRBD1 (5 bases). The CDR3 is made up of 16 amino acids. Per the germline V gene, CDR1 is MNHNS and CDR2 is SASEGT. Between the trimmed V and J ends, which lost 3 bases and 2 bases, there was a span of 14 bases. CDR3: CASSELAGFTYNEQFF. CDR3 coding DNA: TGTGCCAGCAGTGAGCTGGCAGGGTTCACCTACAATGAGCAGTTCTTC.

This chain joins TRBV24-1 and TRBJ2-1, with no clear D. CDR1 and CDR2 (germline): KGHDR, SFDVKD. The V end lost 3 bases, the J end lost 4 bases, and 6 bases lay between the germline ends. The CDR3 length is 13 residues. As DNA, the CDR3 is TGTGCCACCAGTGATCTATCGTACAATGAGCAGTTCTTC. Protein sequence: CATSDLSYNEQFF.

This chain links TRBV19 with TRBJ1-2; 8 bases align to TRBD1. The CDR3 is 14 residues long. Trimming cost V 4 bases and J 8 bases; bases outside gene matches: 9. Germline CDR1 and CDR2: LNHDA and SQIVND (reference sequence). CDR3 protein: CASSNGRGRSGYTF. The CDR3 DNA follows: TGTGCCAGTAGTAATGGCAGGGGGCGGAGCGGCTACACCTTC.

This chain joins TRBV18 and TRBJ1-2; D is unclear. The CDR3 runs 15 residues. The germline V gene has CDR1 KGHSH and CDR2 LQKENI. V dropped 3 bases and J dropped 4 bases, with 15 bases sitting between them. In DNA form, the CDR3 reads TGTGCCAGCTCACCCCGGAGTACAGACTTCTATGGCTACACCTTC. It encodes CASSPRSTDFYGYTF. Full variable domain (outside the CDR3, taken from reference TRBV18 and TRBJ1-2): NAGVMQNPRHLVRRRGQEARLRCSPMKGHSHVYWYRQLPEEGLKFMVYLQKENIIDESGMPKERFSAEFPKEGPSILRIQQVVRGDSAAYFCASSPRSTDFYGYTFGSGTRLTVV.

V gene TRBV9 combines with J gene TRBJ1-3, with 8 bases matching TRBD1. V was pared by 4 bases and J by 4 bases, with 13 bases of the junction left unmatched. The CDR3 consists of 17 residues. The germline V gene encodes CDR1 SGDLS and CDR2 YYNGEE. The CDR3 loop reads CASSPTGQGAPGNTIYF. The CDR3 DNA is TGTGCCAGCAGCCCCACTGGGCAGGGGGCGCCCGGAAACACCATATATTTT.

The CDR3 sequence is CASSILADQETQYF. The DNA of the CDR3 is TGTGCCAGTAGTATCCTCGCGGACCAAGAGACCCAGTACTTC. V gene TRBV19 combines with J gene TRBJ2-5; no firm D call. The germline V gene encodes CDR1 LNHDA and CDR2 SQIVND (reference sequence). The CDR3 contains 14 residues. Trimming left V 3 bases short and J 0 bases short, with 8 bases between.

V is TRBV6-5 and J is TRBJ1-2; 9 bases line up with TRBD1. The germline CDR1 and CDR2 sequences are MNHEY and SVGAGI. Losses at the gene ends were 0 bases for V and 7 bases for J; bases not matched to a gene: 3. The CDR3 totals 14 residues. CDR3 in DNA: TGTGCCAGCAGTTACTCTACAGGGGGCCGTGGCTACACCTTC. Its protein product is CASSYSTGGRGYTF.

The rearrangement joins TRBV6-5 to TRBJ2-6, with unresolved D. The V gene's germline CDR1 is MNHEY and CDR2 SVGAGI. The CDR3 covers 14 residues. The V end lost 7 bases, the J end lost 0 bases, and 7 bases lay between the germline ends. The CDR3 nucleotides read TGTGCCAGCAAGGTCAGCTCTGGGGCCAACGTCCTGACTTTC. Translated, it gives CASKVSSGANVLTF.

CDR3 nucleotide sequence: TGCGCCAGCAAGGACAGGGACTACGAGCAGTACGTC. This codes for CASKDRDYEQYV. V gene TRBV10-2 combines with J gene TRBJ2-7; 8 bases align to TRBD1. CDR1 is WSHSY, CDR2 SAAADI, per germline. The CDR3 is 12 amino acids. J lost 3 bases, V lost 7 bases, and 2 bases had no gene match.

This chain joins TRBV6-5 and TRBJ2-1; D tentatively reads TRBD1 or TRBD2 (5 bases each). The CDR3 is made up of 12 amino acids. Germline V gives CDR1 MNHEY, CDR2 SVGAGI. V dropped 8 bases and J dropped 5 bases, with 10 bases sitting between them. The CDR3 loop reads CASRGPHNEQFF. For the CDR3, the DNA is TGTGCCAGCCGGGGCCCACACAATGAGCAGTTCTTC.

The CDR3 here is CASSLGRSNEKLFF. The CDR3 region has the DNA TGTGCCAGCAGTTTAGGTCGGTCTAATGAAAAACTGTTTTTT. The V gene is TRBV28, the J gene TRBJ1-4; D unclear. Trimming shortened V by 2 bases and J by 3 bases, and 7 bases separated the two germline ends. Germline V gene lookup returns CDR1 MDHEN and CDR2 SYDVKM. This CDR3 has 14 residues.

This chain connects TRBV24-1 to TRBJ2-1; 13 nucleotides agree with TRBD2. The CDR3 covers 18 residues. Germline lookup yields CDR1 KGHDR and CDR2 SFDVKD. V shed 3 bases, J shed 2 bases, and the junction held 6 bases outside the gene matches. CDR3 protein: CATSDPSGTSGAYNEQFF. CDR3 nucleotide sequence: TGTGCCACCAGTGATCCCTCCGGGACTAGCGGGGCCTACAATGAGCAGTTCTTC.

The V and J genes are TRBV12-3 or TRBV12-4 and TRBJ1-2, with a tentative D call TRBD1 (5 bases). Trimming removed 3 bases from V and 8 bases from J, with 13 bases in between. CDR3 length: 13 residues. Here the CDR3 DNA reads TGTGCCAGCAGTTTCCAGGGAAAAATCGGCTACACCTTC. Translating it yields CASSFQGKIGYTF.

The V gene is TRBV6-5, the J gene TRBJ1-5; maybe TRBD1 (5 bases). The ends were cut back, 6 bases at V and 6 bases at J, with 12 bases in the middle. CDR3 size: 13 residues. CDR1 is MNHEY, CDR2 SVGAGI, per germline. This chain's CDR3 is CASSPREPQPQHF. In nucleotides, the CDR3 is TGTGCCAGCAGCCCCAGGGAGCCTCAGCCCCAGCATTTT.

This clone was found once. The CDR3 reads CASSRSGTGVSTNEKLFF. The CDR3 DNA reads TGTGCCAGCAGCAGATCCGGGACAGGTGTGAGCACTAATGAAAAACTGTTTTTT. The chain has TRBV3-1 (or the pseudogene TRBV3-2) and TRBJ1-4; 8 nucleotides agree with TRBD1. Looked up from germline, CDR1 is LGHDT and CDR2 is YNNKEL (reference sequence). The CDR3 runs 18 residues. V shed 5 bases and J 2 bases; nucleotides not matched to a gene: 13.

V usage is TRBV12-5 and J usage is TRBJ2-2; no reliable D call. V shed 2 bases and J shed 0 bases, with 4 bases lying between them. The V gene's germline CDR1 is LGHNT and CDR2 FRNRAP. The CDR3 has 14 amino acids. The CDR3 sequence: CASGLTPNTGELFF. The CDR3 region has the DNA TGTGCTAGTGGTTTGACCCCGAACACCGGGGAGCTGTTTTTT.

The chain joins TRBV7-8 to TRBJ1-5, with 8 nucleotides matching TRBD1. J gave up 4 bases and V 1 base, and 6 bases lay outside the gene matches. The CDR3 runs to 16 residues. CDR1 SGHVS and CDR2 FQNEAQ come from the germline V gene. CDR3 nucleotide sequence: TGTGCCAGCAGCTTAGTACAGGGGGGAGTTAATCAGCCCCAGCATTTT. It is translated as CASSLVQGGVNQPQHF.